A single sample is the source of the 28 T cell receptor beta chains below, sequenced in a study of blood T cell repertoires in COVID-19. Produced via immunoSEQ multiplex PCR; TCRdb's table is partial and in-frame only. The sample lists around 290,000 clones, roughly 87% occurring once. Source material: PBMCs or T cells enriched from blood (not recorded which). These TCRs come from a woman between 25 and 40 years old who had recovered from COVID-19.

This clone showed up just once. This chain uses TRBV28 with TRBJ2-3; unclear D gene. Trimming pared 3 bases from V and 2 bases from J, leaving 6 bases between. CDR1 MDHEN and CDR2 SYDVKM come from the germline V gene. This CDR3 contains 13 residues. In DNA form, the CDR3 reads TGTGCCAGCAGTTTCTCAGTCACAGATACGCAGTATTTT. It specifies CASSFSVTDTQYF.

The gene calls are TRBV7-3 and TRBJ1-2; TRBD1 might be the D (5 bases). Germline assignment: CDR1 SGHTA and CDR2 FQGTGA. V was clipped by 1 base and J by 1 base, with 22 bases between them. The CDR3 runs 19 residues. The CDR3 coding sequence is TGTGCCAGCAGCTTAATAGTCTATGGATACAGGATCGTTAACTATGGCTACACCTTC. Protein sequence: CASSLIVYGYRIVNYGYTF.

The rearrangement links TRBV27 to TRBJ1-2, with TRBD1 matching over 8 bases. Germline CDR1 reads MNHEY; CDR2 reads SMNVEV (reference sequence). The CDR3 contains 14 residues. J was trimmed by 5 bases and V by 6 bases; bases with no gene match: 8. The CDR3 region is CASRKDREGYGYTF. The DNA for the CDR3 is TGTGCCAGCAGGAAGGACAGGGAGGGGTATGGCTACACCTTC.

V usage is TRBV11-3 and J usage is TRBJ2-1, with D possibly being TRBD2 (6 bases). This CDR3 has 14 amino acids. Trimming left V 3 bases short and J 5 bases short, with 11 bases between. In germline, CDR1 is SGHNT, CDR2 YENEEA. Written as DNA, the CDR3 is TGTGCCAGCAGCTTGGGGGGAGAGAACAATGAGCAGTTCTTC. The encoded protein is CASSLGGENNEQFF.

The rearrangement uses TRBV7-3 and TRBJ2-1, with TRBD2 matching over 10 bases. The germline V gene encodes CDR1 SGHTA and CDR2 FQGTGA. J was trimmed by 8 bases and V by 3 bases; bases with no gene match: 10. The CDR3 totals 16 residues. The CDR3 coding sequence is TGTGCCAGCAGCTTCCTAGCGGGGGAAGGGGAAGATGAGCAGTTCTTC. Translation: CASSFLAGEGEDEQFF.

V usage is TRBV28 and J usage is TRBJ1-2; D remains unclear. The CDR3 extends over 13 amino acids. Germline values: CDR1 MDHEN, CDR2 SYDVKM. V gave up 6 bases and J gave up 2 bases, with 10 bases separating them. Here the CDR3 DNA reads TGTGCCAGCAGCCCTATGGTCAACTATGGCTACACCTTC. It is translated as CASSPMVNYGYTF.

The genes are TRBV10-3 and TRBJ1-1; D call uncertain. V lost 4 bases and J lost 6, with 9 bases in between. The CDR3 extends over 12 amino acids. Germline values: CDR1 ENHRY, CDR2 SYGVKD. For the CDR3, the DNA is TGTGCCATCAGTGGTCCGGGAGCTGAAGCTTTCTTT. This encodes CAISGPGAEAFF.

V gene TRBV5-3 combines with J gene TRBJ2-6; 10 bases match TRBD2. TRBV5-3 is an ORF, and what it does is uncertain. CDR3 size: 17 residues. V lost 6 bases and J lost 2; bases outside the gene matches: 8. CDR3: CARTDLAGEAGANVLTF. The CDR3 coding sequence is TGTGCCAGAACGGATCTAGCGGGAGAGGCTGGGGCCAACGTCCTGACTTTC.

The V and J genes are TRBV5-1 and TRBJ1-1; 8 bases fit TRBD1. CDR3 length: 13 residues. CDR1 and CDR2 (germline): SGHRS, YFSETQ. With V trimmed by 3 bases and J by 5 bases, 3 bases remained unmatched. The CDR3 protein is CASSSDRVTEAFF. Written as DNA, the CDR3 is TGCGCCAGCAGCTCGGACAGGGTAACTGAAGCTTTCTTT.

The CDR3 DNA is TGCGCCAGCACCCCAAGGACTAGCGGGAAAGAGAACACCGGGGAGCTGTTTTTT. Residues: CASTPRTSGKENTGELFF. The V and J genes are TRBV10-2 and TRBJ2-2, with TRBD2 matching over 12 bases. The CDR3 is made up of 18 amino acids. Germline V gene data show CDR1 as WSHSY and CDR2 as SAAADI. V dropped 7 bases and J dropped 1; count of bases not matched to a gene: 10.

This clone has just one count. The chain carries TRBV18 and TRBJ2-3; 11 positions match TRBD2. The germline V gene encodes CDR1 KGHSH and CDR2 LQKENI. This CDR3 region has 17 residues. Trimming removed 1 base from V and 3 bases from J; junction bases left unmatched: 6. This CDR3 reads CASSPLAGGPETDTQYF. In DNA, the CDR3 is TGTGCCAGCTCACCACTAGCGGGGGGGCCGGAAACAGATACGCAGTATTTT.

This rearrangement joins TRBV5-6 to TRBJ2-7; TRBD2 might be the D (5 bases). V was pared by 0 bases and J by 2 bases, with 9 bases between. The CDR3 length is 14 residues. Germline CDR1 SGHDT, CDR2 YYEEEE. The CDR3 region is CASSLAEGAYEQYF. The CDR3 coding sequence is TGTGCCAGCAGCTTGGCTGAGGGAGCCTACGAGCAGTACTTC.

The chain is built from TRBV28 and TRBJ1-5; unclear D gene. The germline gives CDR1 MDHEN, CDR2 SYDVKM. Trimming took 9 bases from V and 5 from J, leaving 17 bases between them. CDR3 length: 14 residues. The CDR3 DNA reads TGTGCCAGTCAGATCCGGAGAAGTGATCAGCCCCAGCATTTT. Translation gives CASQIRRSDQPQHF.

The gene calls are TRBV6-4 and TRBJ2-7, with 10 bases that match TRBD1. Germline CDR1 and CDR2: MRHNA and SNTAGT. The CDR3 spans 15 residues. V gave up 3 bases and J gave up 4 bases; unmatched junction bases: 6. Here the CDR3 reads CASSEGQGHGYEQYF. The DNA of the CDR3 is TGTGCCAGCAGTGAGGGACAGGGGCACGGGTACGAGCAGTACTTC.

This sequence joins TRBV9 and TRBJ1-2; 7 bases fit TRBD1. Germline-derived CDR1 and CDR2 are SGDLS and YYNGEE. CDR3 length equals 14 residues. J was trimmed by 8 bases and V by 4 bases; bases with no gene match: 11. CDR3 DNA: TGTGCCAGCAGCACCGGGACAGCGAAGGGGGGCTACACCTTC. Protein sequence: CASSTGTAKGGYTF. Combining the CDR3 with reference TRBV9 and TRBJ1-2 gives the whole variable domain DSGVTQTPKHLITATGQRVTLRCSPRSGDLSVYWYQQSLDQGLQFLIQYYNGEERAKGNILERFSAQQFPDLHSELNLSSLELGDSALYFCASSTGTAKGGYTFGSGTRLTVV.

This clone was counted a few times. This chain connects TRBV9 to TRBJ1-1; the match to TRBD1 covers 10 bases. Losses at the gene ends were 3 bases for V and 1 base for J; bases not matched to a gene: 3. CDR1 is SGDLS and CDR2 is YYNGEE in the germline V gene. This CDR3 spans 15 amino acids. CDR3 in amino acids: CASSARTGGNTEAFF. For the CDR3, the DNA is TGTGCCAGCAGCGCGAGGACAGGGGGGAACACTGAAGCTTTCTTT.

This clone was counted a single time. The J gene is TRBJ1-1, the V gene TRBV28; maybe TRBD1 (6 bases). Germline-derived CDR1 and CDR2 are MDHEN and SYDVKM. V was cut by 1 base and J by 0 bases, with 12 bases left in between. The CDR3 totals 16 residues. CDR3 nucleotides: TGTGCCAGCAGTTTATCCCCAAGGACAGTGAACACTGAAGCTTTCTTT. Its protein is CASSLSPRTVNTEAFF.

The chain is built from TRBV27 and TRBJ1-6; possible D gene TRBD1, 5 bases. The ends were cut back, 5 bases at V and 7 bases at J, with 15 bases in the middle. The CDR3 totals 15 residues. In germline, CDR1 is MNHEY, CDR2 SMNVEV (reference sequence). DNA of the CDR3: TGTGCCAGCAGTCCCCGACAGAGAGTAAATTCACCCCTCCACTTT. Amino acid sequence: CASSPRQRVNSPLHF.

The chain uses TRBV7-3 and TRBJ2-3, with D uncertain. Per the germline V gene, CDR1 is SGHTA and CDR2 is FQGTGA. This CDR3 has 16 amino acids. V gave up 2 bases and J gave up 0 bases, with 12 bases separating them. The CDR3: CASSLFASRSTDTQYF. CDR3 coding DNA: TGTGCCAGCAGCTTATTCGCCTCGCGCAGCACAGATACGCAGTATTTT.

The sample holds a few counts of this clone. The chain employs TRBV4-1 and TRBJ1-2; 10 bases fit TRBD1. V shed 3 bases and J 8 bases; nucleotides not matched to a gene: 3. Germline V gene lookup returns CDR1 MGHRA and CDR2 YSYEKL. This CDR3 has 13 residues. The CDR3 bases are TGCGCCAGCAGCCACGGACAGGGGGAGGGCTACACCTTC. Translated: CASSHGQGEGYTF.

The V call is TRBV7-2, the J call TRBJ1-2, with no clear D. The CDR3 covers 13 residues. The germline V and J ends were trimmed by 1 base and 5 bases, with 8 bases remaining between them. The germline gives CDR1 SGHTA, CDR2 FQGNSA. This chain's CDR3 is CASSLVQPYGYTF. DNA of the CDR3: TGTGCCAGCAGCTTAGTACAGCCTTATGGCTACACCTTC.

The CDR3 is CASSPRTGEGETQYF. The DNA of the CDR3 is TGTGCCAGCAGTCCGCGGACAGGGGAGGGAGAGACCCAGTACTTC. This rearrangement joins TRBV2 to TRBJ2-5, with TRBD1 matching over 9 bases. Per germline, CDR1 SNHLY and CDR2 FYNNEI. The CDR3 has 15 residues. The ends lost 5 bases at V and 4 bases at J; junction bases unmatched: 8.

This rearrangement joins TRBV7-2 to TRBJ1-5, with D possibly TRBD1 on 5 matching bases. V was clipped by 5 bases and J by 5 bases, with 16 bases between them. The CDR3 contains 15 residues. CDR1 and CDR2 from the germline V gene are SGHTA and FQGNSA. CDR3 nucleotides: TGTGCCAGCAGCCCCAGGGTAGGATTTGATCAGCCCCAGCATTTT. Its protein product is CASSPRVGFDQPQHF.

This sequence joins TRBV15 and TRBJ1-1, with 9 bases aligning to TRBD1. Germline loops: CDR1 LNHNV, CDR2 YYDKDF (reference sequence). V was clipped by 1 base and J by 5 bases; unmatched bases: 5. This CDR3 has 15 amino acids. CDR3: CATSRGDRDLTEAFF. The CDR3 DNA sequence: TGTGCCACCAGCAGAGGGGACAGGGATTTAACTGAAGCTTTCTTT. The whole variable domain, remainder taken from reference TRBV15 and TRBJ1-1, is DAMVIQNPRYQVTQFGKPVTLSCSQTLNHNVMYWYQQKSSQAPKLLFHYYDKDFNNEADTPDNFQSRRPNTSFCFLDIRSPGLGDTAMYLCATSRGDRDLTEAFFGQGTRLTVV.

This clone was detected many times. This chain links TRBV6-5 with TRBJ1-6; perhaps TRBD1 as D (5 bases). The V gene's germline CDR1 is MNHEY and CDR2 SVGAGI. Between the trimmed V and J ends, which lost 7 bases and 7 bases, there was a span of 17 bases. The CDR3 is made up of 15 amino acids. The CDR3 sequence: CASIPTGTANSPLHF. The CDR3 bases are TGTGCCAGCATCCCTACCGGGACTGCCAATTCACCCCTCCACTTT.

The CDR3 is CATSDLTRTGELFF. CDR3 coding DNA: TGTGCCACCAGTGATTTGACGCGAACCGGGGAGCTGTTTTTT. The chain recombines TRBV24-1 with TRBJ2-2, with D hard to call. V was cut by 0 bases and J by 5 bases, with 6 bases left in between. Germline V gives CDR1 KGHDR, CDR2 SFDVKD. The CDR3 consists of 14 residues.

The genes are TRBV15 and TRBJ2-3; 7 bases are a match to TRBD1. Losses at the gene ends were 1 base for V and 2 bases for J; bases not matched to a gene: 9. The CDR3 length is 17 residues. CDR1 is LNHNV, CDR2 YYDKDF, per germline (reference sequence). The CDR3 is CATSRGQGQLITDTQYF. The CDR3, as DNA: TGTGCCACCAGCAGAGGCCAGGGACAGCTCATCACAGATACGCAGTATTTT.

The chain carries TRBV18 and TRBJ1-1; the match to TRBD1 covers 9 bases. V trimming: 4 bases; J trimming: 3 bases; junction bases outside the gene matches: 3. Germline CDR1 KGHSH, CDR2 LQKENI. The CDR3 contains 14 residues. CDR3 sequence: CASSLQGADTEAFF. The CDR3 nucleotides read TGTGCCAGCTCACTACAGGGGGCGGACACTGAAGCTTTCTTT. Together with reference TRBV18 and TRBJ1-1, the CDR3 gives the full variable domain: NAGVMQNPRHLVRRRGQEARLRCSPMKGHSHVYWYRQLPEEGLKFMVYLQKENIIDESGMPKERFSAEFPKEGPSILRIQQVVRGDSAAYFCASSLQGADTEAFFGQGTRLTVV.